This T cell receptor (beta chain) comes out of a study of blood T cell repertoires in COVID-19. This CDR3 spans 13 amino acids. Trimming left V 2 bases short and J 0 bases short, with 5 bases between. Sequencing used immunoSEQ multiplex PCR; TCRdb keeps in-frame clones, though not all of them. Of approximately 240,000 clones listed, approximately 86% are singletons. The receptor comes from a woman aged 25 to 39 who had recovered from COVID-19. What was sequenced was peripheral blood. The V gene is TRBV12-3 or TRBV12-4, the J gene TRBJ2-7; the D is unclear. CDR3 DNA sequence: TGTGCCAGCAGTTTACAGGACTCCTACGAGCAGTACTTC. It translates to CASSLQDSYEQYF.